This TCR beta chain appears in the sequencing data of a study of blood T cell repertoires in COVID-19. As for the study in general: The study drew acute and convalescent COVID-19 samples from the United States, Italy and Spain.

The CDR3 has 20 amino acids. Germline V CDR1 and CDR2: SGDLS, YYNGEE. V lost 4 bases and J lost 2; bases outside the gene matches: 16. Original processing methods: Amplified reference gene primers provided the basis for estimating nucleated cell counts. Here immunoSEQ multiplex PCR was the method, and the copy in TCRdb shows in-frame clones only, minus some. The DNA was the basis for D and trimming; V, J and clone size are from that table. The sample records approximately 150,000 clones, over 80% being singletons. This chain links TRBV9 with TRBJ2-3; 13 nucleotides match TRBD2. Material: peripheral blood. The receptor comes from a man between 50 and 59 years old who had recovered from COVID-19. The CDR3 here is CASSPNRLAGGRGLTDTQYF. Written as DNA, the CDR3 is TGTGCCAGCAGCCCGAACCGACTAGCGGGGGGCCGAGGACTCACAGATACGCAGTATTTT.